This T cell receptor (beta chain) was observed in a study of CD4 T cells in relation to SARS-CoV-2 and coronaviruses. Assay: immunoSEQ multiplex PCR; the TCRdb copy retains only in-frame clones and omits some. The sample has about 26,000 clones, more than 60% seen once. In regard to this clone: Its matching antigen is unknown.

Germline V lookup: CDR1 LGHDT, CDR2 YNNKEL (reference sequence). CDR3 size: 15 residues. V lost 1 base, J lost 7 bases, and 4 bases stayed unmatched. Before the COVID-19 pandemic, during about 2011-2019, CD4+ T cells were taken from unexposed donors. CD4+ T cells were isolated from the cells after around 10 days of culture. As cell numbers allowed, unexposed-donor CD4+ T cells faced SARS-CoV-2 S/N and four cold-coronavirus spikes. The clonotype originates from a human donor in good health. The rearrangement joins TRBV3-1 (or the pseudogene TRBV3-2) to TRBJ1-6; 7 nucleotides align to TRBD1. Material: CD4+ T cells from PBMCs, cultured in vitro. The CDR3 protein is CASSQGAGGNSPLHF. The CDR3 nucleotides are TGTGCCAGCAGCCAAGGGGCAGGGGGGAATTCACCCCTCCACTTT.